The 8 T cell receptor beta chains below all came from one sample that was sequenced in a study of cytomegalovirus exposure and HLA in healthy donors. Primers for the PCR totalled 60 Vbeta and 13 Jbeta. Assay: immunoSEQ multiplex PCR; the TCRdb copy retains only in-frame clones and omits some. Its table lists over 40,000 clones. The material sequenced was PBMCs. The receptor source for this set is a woman in her 40s in good health and CMV-seronegative.

This sequence joins TRBV19 and TRBJ1-3, with D maybe TRBD1 (6 bases). V lost 10 bases and J lost 8, with 24 bases in between. Germline V lookup: CDR1 LNHDA, CDR2 SQIVND (reference sequence). This CDR3 has 15 residues. The CDR3 DNA is TGTGCCACCAAGAGGGGACACCCAACAATGGACACCATATATTTT. It yields the protein CATKRGHPTMDTIYF. Together with reference TRBV19 and TRBJ1-3, the CDR3 gives the full variable domain: DGGITQSPKYLFRKEGQNVTLSCEQNLNHDAMYWYRQDPGQGLRLIYYSQIVNDFQKGDIAEGYSVSREKKESFPLTVTSAQKNPTAFYLCATKRGHPTMDTIYFGEGSWLTVV.

This chain connects TRBV6-6 to TRBJ2-2; the match to TRBD1 covers 7 bases. CDR3 length: 16 residues. Germline values: CDR1 MNHNY, CDR2 SVGAGI (reference sequence). V gave up 4 bases and J gave up 4 bases; unmatched junction bases: 9. The CDR3, as DNA: TGTGCCAGCAGTTTTACAGGGGTCGGTAGCACCGGGGAGCTGTTTTTT. As protein: CASSFTGVGSTGELFF.

The J gene is TRBJ1-4, the V gene TRBV30; D is perhaps TRBD1 (6 bases). The germline V and J ends were trimmed by 4 bases and 10 bases, with 10 bases remaining between them. The CDR3 consists of 11 residues. Looked up from germline, CDR1 is GTSNPN and CDR2 is SVGIG (reference sequence). The CDR3 region is CAWITGSKLFF. CDR3 nucleotide sequence: TGTGCCTGGATTACAGGGTCAAAACTGTTTTTT. The whole variable domain, filled in from reference TRBV30 and TRBJ1-4, reads SQTIHQWPATLVQPVGSPLSLECTVEGTSNPNLYWYRQAAGRGLQLLFYSVGIGQISSEVPQNLSASRPQDRQFILSSKKLLLSDSGFYLCAWITGSKLFFGSGTQLSVL.

The chain carries TRBV4-2 and TRBJ2-7; TRBD1 is a possible D gene (6 bases). The CDR3 is made up of 14 amino acids. Trimming took off 1 base at V and 0 bases at J, with 7 bases between the two ends. Germline V gene lookup returns CDR1 LGHNA and CDR2 YNFKEQ. The CDR3 region is CASSQGGGSYEQYF. As DNA, the CDR3 is TGTGCCAGCAGCCAAGGAGGGGGCTCCTACGAGCAGTACTTC.

V and J are TRBV6-1 and TRBJ2-7, with a possible D match to TRBD2 (6 bases). The germline CDR1 and CDR2 sequences are MNHNS and SASEGT. This CDR3 comprises 18 residues. V lost 1 base to trimming and J lost 3 bases, with 22 bases between them. The CDR3 loop reads CASSEGGDLSGGSYEQYF. CDR3 in DNA: TGTGCCAGCAGTGAAGGCGGGGACTTATCTGGGGGGAGCTACGAGCAGTACTTC.

The chain recombines TRBV5-4 with TRBJ1-2, with 9 bases identical to TRBD1. This CDR3 is built from 14 residues. The junction had 9 bases not matched to a gene; V was cut back by 4 bases and J by 8 bases. Germline lookup yields CDR1 SGHNT and CDR2 YYREEE (reference sequence). CDR3 sequence: CASSPRDRVFGYTF. Here the CDR3 DNA reads TGTGCCAGCAGCCCTAGGGACAGGGTCTTCGGCTACACCTTC.

This chain connects TRBV19 to TRBJ2-7; 11 nucleotides line up with TRBD1. With V trimmed by 5 bases and J by 6 bases, 9 bases remained unmatched. From germline, CDR1 is LNHDA and CDR2 SQIVND (reference sequence). There are 15 residues in the CDR3. This CDR3 is CASSGWGQGVPEQYF. As DNA, the CDR3 is TGTGCCAGTAGTGGATGGGGACAGGGGGTGCCCGAGCAGTACTTC.

The chain combines TRBV6-6 with TRBJ1-2, with D tentatively TRBD1 (5 bases). The V and J ends lost 6 bases and 7 bases respectively, with 15 bases between them. The CDR3 has 13 residues. Germline CDR1 reads MNHNY; CDR2 reads SVGAGI (reference sequence). CDR3: CASSHDSIRGYTF. DNA of the CDR3: TGTGCCAGCAGCCACGACAGTATCCGTGGCTACACCTTC.